This T cell receptor beta chain originates from a study of blood T cells in healthy people across ages. General study points: A roughly linear age-dependent decrease characterized TCR beta diversity per million T cells. Using unsorted PBMCs precluded a conclusive naive versus antigen-experienced comparison. Aged donors had fewer naive CD4+ cells and lower diversity than long-lived donors.

Donor samples were obtained from healthy Caucasian individuals from Russia, aged about 6 to 100. This clonotype appeared a few times. Its antigen remains unknown. The authors ran a second PCR of about 6 to 12 cycles using a sample-barcoded 5' primer and a J-beta primer mix. TCRdb analysed the 5' RACE reads with MiXCR anew, one entry per CDR3 protein. The data hold roughly 730,000 distinct CDR3 sequences, with approximately 60% observed a single time. The CDR3 has 10 residues. The germline CDR1 and CDR2 sequences are SGDLS and YYNGEE. V was shortened by 7 bases and J by 13 bases, with 14 bases between the two germline ends.

The receptor was isolated from a middle-aged man in good health. The sequenced material came from blood. V and J are TRBV9 and TRBJ2-5; tentative D call: TRBD2 (5 bases). The CDR3 region is CASGTRVRYF. CDR3 sequence (DNA): TGTGCCAGCGGAACTAGAGTACGGTACTTC.